This TCR beta chain was sequenced in a study of tumor-infiltrating lymphocytes in primary liver carcinoma. A constant-region primer primed TCR beta cDNA synthesis from 500 to 550 ng of total RNA. Sequencing libraries for TCR beta derived from three nested multiplex PCR rounds that used slightly modified ARM-PCR. PCR rounds one and two used TRBV1-TRBV30 forward primers with a C-beta reverse primer for 10 cycles each. TCRdb processed the multiplex PCR reads anew with MiXCR; each CDR3 protein has one entry. This table holds around 88,000 distinct CDR3 sequences, approximately 72% found once. Extraction of RNA together with DNA used about 20-34 mg of unsorted bulk tissue. This CDR3 has 15 amino acids. The V end was cut by 5 bases, the J end by 4 bases, with 16 bases between. Germline V gene sequence: CDR1 MNHEY, CDR2 SVGEGT. There are many counts of this clonotype.

V is TRBV6-2 or TRBV6-3 and J is TRBJ2-3, with TRBD1 as a possible D gene (7 bases). Sequenced material: tumor-adjacent normal liver tissue. The TCR was taken from a man in his forties with primary liver carcinoma and hepatitis B virus infection. CDR3 bases: TGTGCCAGCAGTCTCCGCGGGACAGCGGCAGATACGCAGTATTTT. As protein: CASSLRGTAADTQYF.